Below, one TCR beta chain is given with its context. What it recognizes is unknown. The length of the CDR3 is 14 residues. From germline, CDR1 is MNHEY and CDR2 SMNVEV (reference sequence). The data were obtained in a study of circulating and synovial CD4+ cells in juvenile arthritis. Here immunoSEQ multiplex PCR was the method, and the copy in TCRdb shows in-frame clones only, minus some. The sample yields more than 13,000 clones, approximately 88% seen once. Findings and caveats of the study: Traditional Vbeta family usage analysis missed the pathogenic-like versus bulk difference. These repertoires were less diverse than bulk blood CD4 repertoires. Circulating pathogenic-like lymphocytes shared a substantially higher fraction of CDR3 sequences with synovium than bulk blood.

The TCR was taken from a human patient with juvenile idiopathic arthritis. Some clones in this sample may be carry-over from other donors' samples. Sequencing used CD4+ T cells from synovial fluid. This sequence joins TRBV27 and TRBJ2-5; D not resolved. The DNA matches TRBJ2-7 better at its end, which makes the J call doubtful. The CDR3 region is CASSLSSSRYEQYF. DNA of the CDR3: TGTGCCAGCAGTCTGAGCTCCTCCCGCTACGAGCAGTACTTC.